This entry lists 11 T cell receptor beta chains sequenced from one sample in a study of monozygotic twins with cystic fibrosis. Using immunoSEQ multiplex PCR, the repertoire was profiled, and TCRdb retains in-frame clones only, with some absent. Among 13,000 to 15,000 clones listed, 75% to 90% were seen once. Input material: blood. Every receptor here comes from a boy aged 10-17 years with cystic fibrosis.

This sequence joins TRBV6-1 and TRBJ1-1; 10 bases agree with TRBD1. Germline lookup yields CDR1 MNHNS and CDR2 SASEGT. The V and J ends lost 4 bases and 3 bases, in that order; junction bases with no gene match: 5. There are 15 residues in the CDR3. The CDR3 DNA follows: TGTGCCAGCAGTGGGGCCGGGACAGGGGACACTGAAGCTTTCTTT. Its translation is CASSGAGTGDTEAFF.

The rearrangement links TRBV18 to TRBJ2-7; no definite D call. This CDR3 region has 15 residues. V was cut by 0 bases and J by 3 bases, with 12 bases left in between. The germline CDR1 and CDR2 sequences are KGHSH and LQKENI. The CDR3 protein is CASSPPYSPVYEQYF. CDR3 nucleotide sequence: TGTGCCAGCTCACCACCGTACAGCCCGGTCTACGAGCAGTACTTC.

The chain couples TRBV29-1 to TRBJ1-1; 9 nucleotides agree with TRBD1. This CDR3 has 10 amino acids. Germline CDR1 SQVTM, CDR2 ANQGSEA. DNA for the CDR3: TGCAGGACAGGGGGCACTGAAGCTTTCTTT. It specifies CRTGGTEAFF. The full variable domain, completed using reference TRBV29-1 and TRBJ1-1, is SAVISQKPSRDICQRGTSLTIQCQVDSQVTMMFWYRQQPGQSLTLIATANQGSEATYESGFVIDKFPISRPNLTFSTLTVSNMSPEDSSIYLCRTGGTEAFFGQGTRLTVV.

V is TRBV19 and J is TRBJ1-5, with 7 bases aligning to TRBD1. This CDR3 has 17 amino acids. Germline CDR1 reads LNHDA; CDR2 reads SQIVND (reference sequence). The V segment lost 7 bases and the J segment 8 bases; nucleotides outside the gene matches: 20. This chain's CDR3 is CASIGTQGGPRGEPQHF. CDR3 DNA: TGTGCCAGTATCGGGACTCAGGGGGGCCCTCGTGGGGAGCCCCAGCATTTT.

The genes are TRBV4-1 and TRBJ2-2; no reliable D call. CDR3 size: 15 residues. V lost 0 bases and J lost 6, with 11 bases in between. From germline, CDR1 is MGHRA and CDR2 YSYEKL. In nucleotides, the CDR3 is TGCGCCAGCAGCCAAGATCGGGTGGACGCCGGGGAGCTGTTTTTT. Translation gives CASSQDRVDAGELFF.

The CDR3 spells CATSRGTGNGNTIYF. As DNA, the CDR3 is TGTGCCACCAGCAGAGGTACAGGGAATGGAAACACCATATATTTT. The V gene is TRBV15, the J gene TRBJ1-3; possible D gene TRBD1, 6 bases. Germline lookup yields CDR1 LNHNV and CDR2 YYDKDF (reference sequence). Between the trimmed V and J ends, which lost 1 base and 3 bases, there was a span of 10 bases. This CDR3 contains 15 residues.

This CDR3 reads CSATRGTEAFF. The CDR3 nucleotides read TGCAGTGCCACAAGGGGTACTGAAGCTTTCTTT. The chain carries TRBV20-1 and TRBJ1-1; D is perhaps TRBD1 (5 bases). Per germline, CDR1 DFQATT and CDR2 SNEGSKA (reference sequence). CDR3 length: 11 amino acids. Trimming took 6 bases from V and 5 from J, leaving 10 bases between them.

This chain links TRBV12-5 with TRBJ1-4; no definite D call. This CDR3 has 20 amino acids. The V and J ends lost 1 base and 0 bases respectively, with 21 bases between them. Germline values: CDR1 LGHNT, CDR2 FRNRAP. The CDR3 sequence: CASGLASKGLPTPTNEKLFF. CDR3 coding DNA: TGTGCTAGTGGTTTGGCCTCCAAAGGCCTTCCCACCCCAACTAATGAAAAACTGTTTTTT.

This chain uses TRBV5-1 with TRBJ1-2, with D uncertain. The CDR3 totals 13 residues. V was shortened by 3 bases and J by 7 bases, with 13 bases between the two germline ends. The germline V gene encodes CDR1 SGHRS and CDR2 YFSETQ. The CDR3 DNA reads as TGCGCCAGCAGCTATTCTTCGGACTCTGGCTACACCTTC. Protein sequence: CASSYSSDSGYTF.

DNA for the CDR3: TGCGCCAGCAGCATCTCGAGACTGGGACAGAACTATGGCTACACCTTC. This codes for CASSISRLGQNYGYTF. The chain is built from TRBV5-1 and TRBJ1-2; TRBD1 agrees at 7 bases. Germline V gene data show CDR1 as SGHRS and CDR2 as YFSETQ. The V gene end was trimmed by 4 bases and the J gene end by 2 bases; junction bases not matched to a gene: 11. The CDR3 spans 16 residues.

The chain links TRBV27 to TRBJ2-1; 8 nucleotides match TRBD1. V lost 5 bases to trimming and J lost 1 base; unmatched junction nucleotides: 10. CDR3 length: 17 residues. The V gene's germline CDR1 is MNHEY and CDR2 SMNVEV (reference sequence). The CDR3 spells CASSAQSGTGSYNEQFF. CDR3 nucleotides: TGTGCCAGCAGTGCCCAATCCGGGACAGGATCCTACAATGAGCAGTTCTTC.